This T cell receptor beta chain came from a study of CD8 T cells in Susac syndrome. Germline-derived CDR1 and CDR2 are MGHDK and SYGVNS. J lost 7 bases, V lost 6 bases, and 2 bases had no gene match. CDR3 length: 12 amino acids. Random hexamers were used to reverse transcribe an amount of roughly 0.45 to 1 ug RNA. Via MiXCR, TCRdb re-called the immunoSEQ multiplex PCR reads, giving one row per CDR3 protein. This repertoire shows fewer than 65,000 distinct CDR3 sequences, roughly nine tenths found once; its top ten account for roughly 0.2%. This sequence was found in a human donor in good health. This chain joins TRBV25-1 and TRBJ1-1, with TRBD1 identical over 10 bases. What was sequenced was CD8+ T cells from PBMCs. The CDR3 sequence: CASRRTGGEAFF. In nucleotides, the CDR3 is TGTGCCAGCAGGAGGACAGGGGGTGAAGCTTTCTTT.